Listed here are 15 T cell receptor beta chains from one sample, sequenced in a study of shared clonotypes between healthy human individuals. TCRdb's table, derived via immunoSEQ multiplex PCR, lists solely in-frame clones and lacks some. The table lists around 2,000,000 clones, approximately 95% of them singletons, with 1.2% in the top ten. CD45RO-negative, CCR7-selected cells formed the naive CD8 fraction, which excluded terminally differentiated effector memory CD45RA+ cells. Sequenced: naive CD8+ T cells sorted from blood. The receptors originated from a man aged 18 to 30 in good health.

V and J are TRBV9 and TRBJ2-3, with D perhaps TRBD1 (6 bases). The germline CDR1 and CDR2 sequences are SGDLS and YYNGEE. The germline V and J ends were trimmed by 3 bases and 0 bases, with 8 bases remaining between them. The CDR3 sequence is 14 residues long. The CDR3 sequence: CASSEGHSTDTQYF. In DNA, the CDR3 is TGTGCCAGCAGCGAGGGACACAGCACAGATACGCAGTATTTT.

Remarks on this clone: This CDR3 is also generated by other DNA sequences in the sample. The chain is built from TRBV4-1 and TRBJ1-1; the D is unclear. CDR1 is MGHRA, CDR2 YSYEKL, per germline. The CDR3 covers 13 residues. Trimming cost V 3 bases and J 1 base, with 6 bases left between them. The CDR3 protein is CASSQGSNTEAFF. In DNA, the CDR3 is TGCGCCAGCAGCCAGGGCTCGAACACTGAAGCTTTCTTT.

Comments on this clone: Other DNA sequences in this specimen translate into the identical CDR3. The chain employs TRBV9 and TRBJ2-2, with TRBD2 as a possible D gene (5 bases). The CDR3 covers 13 residues. V dropped 3 bases and J dropped 5 bases, with 8 bases sitting between them. Germline V gene lookup returns CDR1 SGDLS and CDR2 YYNGEE. The CDR3 sequence: CASSDRGTGELFF. CDR3 DNA sequence: TGTGCCAGCAGCGACCGGGGAACCGGGGAGCTGTTTTTT.

Concerning this clone: Other DNA variants within this sample encode the same CDR3. This chain uses TRBV7-9 with TRBJ2-7, with D uncertain. The CDR3 spans 11 residues. Germline-derived CDR1 and CDR2 are SEHNR and FQNEAQ (reference sequence). With 0 bases removed from V and 7 bases from J, the gap between germline ends came to 4 bases. CDR3 sequence: CASSLAAEQYF. DNA for the CDR3: TGTGCCAGCAGCTTAGCGGCGGAGCAGTACTTC. Using reference TRBV7-9 and TRBJ2-7 for the parts outside the CDR3, the full variable domain is DTGVSQNPRHKITKRGQNVTFRCDPISEHNRLYWYRQTLGQGPEFLTYFQNEAQLEKSRLLSDRFSAERPKGSFSTLEIQRTEQGDSAMYLCASSLAAEQYFGPGTRLTVT.

V and J are TRBV5-1 and TRBJ2-7; TRBD1 matches at 9 bases. V was pared by 4 bases and J by 2 bases, with 7 bases of the junction left unmatched. Germline loops: CDR1 SGHRS, CDR2 YFSETQ. The CDR3 sequence is 15 residues long. The CDR3 spells CASSLTGQGTYEQYF. The CDR3 DNA reads TGCGCCAGCAGCCTTACGGGACAGGGCACCTACGAGCAGTACTTC. The whole variable domain, remainder taken from reference TRBV5-1 and TRBJ2-7, is KAGVTQTPRYLIKTRGQQVTLSCSPISGHRSVSWYQQTPGQGLQFLFEYFSETQRNKGNFPGRFSGRQFSNSRSEMNVSTLELGDSALYLCASSLTGQGTYEQYFGPGTRLTVT.

This rearrangement joins TRBV5-6 to TRBJ2-7; TRBD1 agrees at 11 bases. CDR3 length equals 12 residues. Looked up from germline, CDR1 is SGHDT and CDR2 is YYEEEE. The trim removed 10 bases at V and 4 bases at J, leaving 4 bases unmatched. CDR3: CAFGTGGYEQYF. The CDR3 coding sequence is TGTGCCTTCGGGACAGGGGGGTACGAGCAGTACTTC.

About this clone itself: Other DNA sequences in the same sample also yield this CDR3. The rearrangement links TRBV27 to TRBJ1-5; D ambiguous. Germline lookup yields CDR1 MNHEY and CDR2 SMNVEV (reference sequence). The CDR3 is made up of 14 amino acids. Trimming pared 2 bases from V and 3 bases from J, leaving 8 bases between. The CDR3 loop is CASSLGSVNQPQHF. The CDR3 coding sequence is TGTGCCAGCAGTTTAGGGTCCGTCAATCAGCCCCAGCATTTT.

The V gene is TRBV4-2, the J gene TRBJ2-7; D uncertain. This CDR3 comprises 15 residues. Germline CDR1 reads LGHNA; CDR2 reads YNFKEQ. Trimming left V 2 bases short and J 2 bases short, with 13 bases between. The CDR3 DNA follows: TGTGCCAGCAGCCAAAGTGAGTCTAGTGCCTACGAGCAGTACTTC. It yields the protein CASSQSESSAYEQYF.

The chain has TRBV13 and TRBJ2-7; weak D call: TRBD1 (5 bases). Deletions cut 4 bases from V and 4 bases from J, with 14 bases between. The CDR3 consists of 14 residues. Germline V gene data show CDR1 as PRHDT and CDR2 as FYEKMQ (reference sequence). Here the CDR3 DNA reads TGTGCCAGCAGCTCAGCGACAGTACTATACGAGCAGTACTTC. This encodes CASSSATVLYEQYF.

The V and J genes are TRBV6-5 and TRBJ2-5; TRBD1 aligns across 10 bases. This CDR3 has 15 amino acids. Germline CDR1 MNHEY, CDR2 SVGAGI. V gave up 1 base and J gave up 4 bases; unmatched junction bases: 3. CDR3 DNA: TGTGCCAGCAGTTACTATGGGGACAGGGGAGAGACCCAGTACTTC. Its translation is CASSYYGDRGETQYF.

This clone has more than one count but fewer than ten. The chain joins TRBV30 to TRBJ1-2, with D possibly matching TRBD1 (5 bases). The CDR3 has 12 residues. CDR1 and CDR2 (germline): GTSNPN, SVGIG (reference sequence). The V gene lost 6 bases and the J gene lost 3 bases, with 11 bases spanning the gap. This CDR3 reads CACVMGDYGYTF. The CDR3 DNA follows: TGTGCCTGCGTAATGGGGGACTATGGCTACACCTTC.

The rearrangement uses TRBV13 and TRBJ2-5; 7 bases are a match to TRBD1. This CDR3 has 14 amino acids. CDR1 is PRHDT and CDR2 is FYEKMQ in the germline V gene (reference sequence). J was trimmed by 0 bases and V by 5 bases; bases with no gene match: 3. For the CDR3, the DNA is TGTGCCAGCAGCCTGGGACAGAACCAAGAGACCCAGTACTTC. This codes for CASSLGQNQETQYF.

CDR3 sequence reads: CASSDPGQGRSPLHF. CDR3 nucleotide sequence: TGTGCCAGCAGTGACCCGGGACAGGGCCGTTCACCCCTCCACTTT. This chain uses TRBV6-1 with TRBJ1-6; 9 bases match TRBD1. This CDR3 is 15 amino acids long. Germline V lookup: CDR1 MNHNS, CDR2 SASEGT. J gave up 9 bases and V 3 bases, and 6 bases lay outside the gene matches.

The rearrangement joins TRBV5-1 to TRBJ1-1; 7 bases align to TRBD1. With 4 bases clipped from V and 0 bases from J, the junction kept 12 bases outside the gene matches. This CDR3 is 17 amino acids long. Germline V CDR1 and CDR2: SGHRS, YFSETQ. CDR3 in DNA: TGCGCCAGCAGCCATTGGCAGGGGGAGAATGTGAACACTGAAGCTTTCTTT. Its translation: CASSHWQGENVNTEAFF.

The sample holds one count of this clone. This chain connects TRBV18 to TRBJ1-1; D uncertain. CDR1 is KGHSH, CDR2 LQKENI, per germline. V was shortened by 3 bases and J by 8 bases, with 7 bases between the two germline ends. This CDR3 spans 11 amino acids. CDR3 sequence: CASSPGIEAFF. DNA for the CDR3: TGTGCCAGCTCACCGGGGATAGAAGCTTTCTTT.